A selection of T cell receptor beta chains follows, all from one sample in a study of cytotoxic CD8 clonotypes in ibrutinib-treated CLL. Produced via immunoSEQ multiplex PCR; TCRdb's table is partial and in-frame only. The sample lists tens of thousands of clones, approximately 82% occurring once. Material: PBMCs, obtained after 24 months of ibrutinib treatment. The origin of the receptors is a human donor with chronic lymphocytic leukemia. The conserved cysteine and the conserved F or W are not part of the CDR3 here. Fields, in order: clone size, V gene, CDR3 protein. Size is omitted from some rows. Given values are once, few, many or a class for expanded clones.

-	TRBV4-1	ASSQALGLAGTETQY
-	TRBV20-1	SARAETEAF
-	TRBV5-8	ASNLAMIRNYGYT
-	TRBV6-1	ASSDHSGRSGELF
-	TRBV5-4	ASSKGTSGNRPDEQF
-	TRBV12-2	ASRLRRRDRGNSRETGAKNIQY
-	TRBV6-1	ASSPRESNYGYT
-	TRBV6-5	ASRMGLAGDEQY
-	TRBV6-5	ASTGTGYYEQY
-	TRBV19	ASSLGQWNTGELF
once	TRBV7-9	ASSVDRTDTQY
-	TRBV9	ASSGMAGLSEQY
-	TRBV5-5	ASSPETPRGTGELF
-	TRBV28	ASIGRTNTGELF
-	TRBV6-6	ASSVMLNQPQH
few	TRBV29-1	SVEMGVRSYEQY
once	TRBV7-8	ASSLAEWRGLGETQY
-	TRBV30	AWSSGRGLSSYEQY
-	TRBV15	ATSRDLAGNTEAF
-	TRBV5-4	ASSPSAGGYEQY
-	TRBV5-1	ASSLGQGVGETQY
-	TRBV5-1	ASSQRGSPRVPDTQY
-	TRBV7-9	ASSDPPGHNNEKLF
-	TRBV29-1	SVGGVETQY
-	TRBV27	ASKQGAEYEQY
-	TRBV14	ASSPLGTPGEQF
-	TRBV5-6	ASSLSNFQETQY
-	TRBV5-1	ASSLDGTPQETQY
-	TRBV7-3	ASSMGQGRTGELF
-	TRBV10-2	ASSEWRASGRGDTQY
-	TRBV27	ASSFGQGYGYT
-	TRBV28	ASGIQGAAF
-	TRBV7-9	ASSQSVGQGSYEQY
-	TRBV27	ASSRTADTDTQY
-	TRBV7-8	ASSPTGEDTNGQY
once	TRBV5-1	ASSASSETQY
-	TRBV19	ASSPYRRESSYNEQF
once	TRBV28	ASSLTSRGANEQF
-	TRBV28	ASSPGGSADTQY
-	TRBV2	ASSGDRGNEQF
few	TRBV5-5	ASSQLGQQAYGYT
-	TRBV9	ASSVSGQAGANVLT